These 13 T cell receptor beta chains originate from one sample sequenced in a study of T cells in Graves' hyperthyroidism and ophthalmopathy. Researchers took RNA transcripts and amplified the TCR beta CDR3 regions from them. First-round RT-PCR with HTBI primers amplified the TCR CDR3 region. Each CDR3 protein gets one entry after TCRdb re-called the multiplex PCR reads with MiXCR. The sample yields fewer than 750,000 distinct CDR3 sequences, about 15% seen once. The sample taken for sequencing was blood. The origin of the receptors is a woman aged 40 to 50 with Graves' ophthalmopathy.

This clonotype was seen at least ten times. The chain has TRBV15 and TRBJ2-5; a weak D match, TRBD1 (6 bases). This CDR3 region has 14 residues. The germline CDR1 and CDR2 sequences are LNHNV and YYDKDF (reference sequence). V lost 0 bases and J lost 5, with 10 bases in between. The DNA for the CDR3 is TGTGCCACCAGCAGAGATGGGGGCGGGGAGACCCAGTACTTC. Protein: CATSRDGGGETQYF.

For this clonotype: A read error is likely, as this CDR3 ends without the conserved phenylalanine or tryptophan. This chain uses TRBV7-2 with TRBJ2-7; maybe TRBD2 (5 bases). V lost 0 bases to trimming and J lost 2 bases, with 8 bases between them. Per the germline V gene, CDR1 is SGHTA and CDR2 is FQGNSA. This CDR3 comprises 14 residues. The CDR3 sequence: CASSLASGTYEQYL. CDR3 DNA: TGTGCCAGCAGCTTAGCCTCCGGGACCTACGAGCAGTACCTC.

This clonotype was found many times. The J gene is TRBJ1-2, the V gene TRBV27, with 11 positions matching TRBD1. V shed 3 bases, J shed 5 bases, and the junction held 5 bases outside the gene matches. CDR1 and CDR2 (germline): MNHEY, SMNVEV (reference sequence). The CDR3 is 15 residues long. The chain's CDR3 is CASSLGQGGIYGYTF. Here the CDR3 DNA reads TGTGCCAGCAGTTTGGGACAGGGGGGAATTTATGGCTACACCTTC.

The chain carries TRBV27 and TRBJ2-7; no clear D. Per germline, CDR1 MNHEY and CDR2 SMNVEV (reference sequence). V lost 3 bases to trimming and J lost 1 base, with 13 bases between them. CDR3 size: 15 residues. The CDR3 DNA reads as TGTGCCAGCAGTTTCAAGGGCTTCCCTTCCTACGAGCAGTACTTC. This gives the protein CASSFKGFPSYEQYF.

This clonotype was recorded at least ten times. This rearrangement joins TRBV30 to TRBJ2-7, with 8 bases that match TRBD2. The CDR3 is 13 amino acids. Germline assignment: CDR1 GTSNPN and CDR2 SVGIG (reference sequence). J lost 4 bases, V lost 5 bases, and 7 bases had no gene match. In DNA form, the CDR3 reads TGTGCCTGGGAGCGGGAGAGGGGTTACGAGCAGTACTTC. Residues: CAWERERGYEQYF. Filled out from reference TRBV30 and TRBJ2-7, the complete variable domain reads SQTIHQWPATLVQPVGSPLSLECTVEGTSNPNLYWYRQAAGRGLQLLFYSVGIGQISSEVPQNLSASRPQDRQFILSSKKLLLSDSGFYLCAWERERGYEQYFGPGTRLTVT.

Details on this clonotype: A much larger clone differs by one base, so this may be a read error. The genes are TRBV29-1 and TRBJ2-5; a weak D match, TRBD2 (6 bases). This CDR3 has 13 amino acids. The germline CDR1 and CDR2 sequences are SQVTM and ANQGSEA. This CDR3 is CSGEAAGIETQYF. DNA for the CDR3: TGCAGCGGTGAAGCGGCGGGAATAGAGACCCAGTACTTC.

This clonotype was counted ten times or more. This rearrangement joins TRBV7-2 to TRBJ1-3; the D gene is possibly TRBD1 (5 bases). The V end lost 8 bases, the J end lost 0 bases, and 11 bases lay between the germline ends. Germline V lookup: CDR1 SGHTA, CDR2 FQGNSA. This CDR3 is built from 14 residues. In nucleotides, the CDR3 is TGTGCCAGCGTGAGCAGGGCCTCTGGAAACACCATATATTTT. Its protein product is CASVSRASGNTIYF.

DNA of the CDR3: TGTGCCAGCAGTCAGGGACTAGCGGGAGTGGCCCAGTACTTC. This sequence encodes CASSQGLAGVAQYF. J is TRBJ2-5 and V is TRBV6-1; 14 positions match TRBD2. The CDR3 runs to 14 residues. CDR1 is MNHNS and CDR2 is SASEGT in the germline V gene. V shed 5 bases and J 9 bases; nucleotides not matched to a gene: 5.

This clonotype was observed many times. The chain uses TRBV29-1 and TRBJ2-2, with 9 bases matching TRBD1. The ends lost 6 bases at V and 2 bases at J; junction bases unmatched: 10. The CDR3 runs to 16 residues. Germline V gene data show CDR1 as SQVTM and CDR2 as ANQGSEA. As DNA, the CDR3 is TGCAGCGTCGCAGGGACAGGGAATTCCAACACCGGGGAGCTGTTTTTT. Residues: CSVAGTGNSNTGELFF.

This clonotype was counted a few times. A much bigger clone sits one base away, suggesting this may be a read error. The chain uses TRBV24-1 and TRBJ2-5; D call uncertain. Germline CDR1 reads KGHDR; CDR2 reads SFDVKD. The CDR3 has 13 amino acids. CDR3 DNA: TGTACCACCAGTGACGGAAGACAAGAGACCCAGTACTTC. The encoded protein is CTTSDGRQETQYF.

In its sample, this clonotype was seen many times. The chain couples TRBV6-2 or TRBV6-3 to TRBJ2-4, with 7 bases aligning to TRBD2. Looked up from germline, CDR1 is MNHEY and CDR2 is SVGEGT. J was trimmed by 0 bases and V by 2 bases; bases with no gene match: 1. This CDR3 has 15 residues. DNA of the CDR3: TGTGCCAGCAGTTACGGGGGGGTAGCCAAAAACATTCAGTACTTC. This sequence encodes CASSYGGVAKNIQYF.

The chain uses TRBV18 and TRBJ2-5, with D unclear. The V end lost 1 base, the J end lost 5 bases, and 11 bases lay between the germline ends. The CDR3 contains 14 residues. Germline V lookup: CDR1 KGHSH, CDR2 LQKENI. CDR3 residues: CASSPRTSEETQYF. CDR3 DNA sequence: TGTGCCAGCTCACCACGGACCTCCGAGGAGACCCAGTACTTC.

This clonotype was detected many times. The genes are TRBV28 and TRBJ2-7, with D perhaps TRBD1 (5 bases). Trimming shortened V by 8 bases and J by 0 bases, and 17 bases separated the two germline ends. The CDR3 covers 15 residues. The germline CDR1 and CDR2 sequences are MDHEN and SYDVKM. The CDR3 region has the DNA TGTGCCAGCGGAGACGAAACAGGCTACTCCTACGAGCAGTACTTC. Translation: CASGDETGYSYEQYF. Full variable domain (rest looked up from reference TRBV28 and TRBJ2-7): DVKVTQSSRYLVKRTGEKVFLECVQDMDHENMFWYRQDPGLGLRLIYFSYDVKMKEKGDIPEGYSVSREKKERFSLILESASTNQTSMYLCASGDETGYSYEQYFGPGTRLTVT.